The rows below give T cell receptor beta chains drawn from one sample of a study of blood T cell repertoires in COVID-19. Method: immunoSEQ multiplex PCR; TCRdb's copy keeps in-frame clones and lacks some. Of 250,000 to 350,000 clones in the sample, about four fifths were seen once. The specimen was peripheral blood. Receptor source: a human donor with COVID-19, enrolled during active disease. The donor label of this sample is uncertain. CDR3s include the opening cysteine and the closing phenylalanine or tryptophan. Fields, in order: J gene, V gene, CDR3 protein.

TRBJ2-2	TRBV5-4	CASSSRNTGELFF
TRBJ2-2	TRBV9	CASSPRSENTGELFF
TRBJ2-2	TRBV6-1	CASSEAFGTGGTGELFF
TRBJ1-1	TRBV30	CAWAGDDTEAFF
TRBJ1-2	TRBV6-1	CASSEYGKGSNYGYTF
TRBJ2-1	TRBV10-3	CAILAGEEYNEQFF
TRBJ1-5	TRBV28	CASRSMVEAWGNQPQHF
TRBJ1-1	TRBV6-1	CASSEGANTEAFF
TRBJ1-4	TRBV19	CASMWREGPTNEKLFF
TRBJ2-5	TRBV25-1	CASSLSGQYQETQYF
TRBJ2-5	TRBV7-3	CASSDNGAAQETQYF
TRBJ1-2	TRBV28	CASSSDRDLDGYTF
TRBJ2-1	TRBV28	CASSFRLGQGLYNEQFF
TRBJ2-1	TRBV24-1	CATSDPTLGTGVYNEQFF
TRBJ2-7	TRBV28	CASSTPSGGSSYEQYF
TRBJ2-1	TRBV30	CAWRGLASYNEQFF
TRBJ1-5	TRBV20-1	CSASVGDEDNQPQHF
TRBJ2-2	TRBV7-9	CASGRGGTDTGELFF
TRBJ2-3	TRBV28	CASRPTPDRWLYF
TRBJ1-2	TRBV7-9	CASSPDFGQSRVGYTF
TRBJ2-5	TRBV7-8	CASSPNRGMQETQYF
TRBJ2-3	TRBV5-5	CASSLGGGSTDTQYF
TRBJ2-2	TRBV4-2	CASSQEGSGNTGELFF
TRBJ1-1	TRBV29-1	CSVRETGTGATEAFF
TRBJ2-1	TRBV10-2	CATILAGGYNEQFF
TRBJ2-3	TRBV30	CASTPILAGGADTQYF
TRBJ2-1	TRBV5-1	CASSLAGSEWDEQFF
TRBJ2-6	TRBV3-1/TRBV3-2	CASSQDISGANVLTF
TRBJ1-5	TRBV7-2	CASSLGQNQPQHF
TRBJ2-2	TRBV5-4	CASSWASAANTGELFF
TRBJ2-2	TRBV18	CASSREATGELFF
TRBJ2-1	TRBV28	CASSPLAGKQFF
TRBJ2-3	TRBV24-1	CATSMTGGALDTQYF
TRBJ2-2	TRBV19	CASSIGSGRYTGELFF
TRBJ1-4	TRBV5-8	CASSLVVGATTNEKLFF
TRBJ1-4	TRBV28	CASSLVSRPREKLFF
TRBJ2-1	TRBV12-3/TRBV12-4	CASSFPGYSQFF
TRBJ2-7	TRBV10-2	CASSLAGTAYEQYF
TRBJ1-6	TRBV11-2	CASSWGFERGKGSPLHF
TRBJ1-2	TRBV9	CASSPPGRRGGGYTF
TRBJ2-3	TRBV11-2	CASSTRDTDTQYF
TRBJ2-7	TRBV4-1	CASSQGTGVPYEQYF